One and the same sample provided the 14 T cell receptor beta chains below, sequenced in a study of PD-1 blockade in classical Hodgkin lymphoma (dated by TCRdb to 2019 to 2021). Library method: the immunoSEQ multiplex PCR assay. Drawn from immuneACCESS, this table holds only the in-frame rearrangements with V and J called that TCRdb kept. Clones are partly lost; checked studies trace under half to an unresolved V gene and leave the rest unexplained. This sample lists 43,000 or so clones; approximately 91% were detected once. Of the sample, just over 9% falls within the top ten clones. In the paper's terms, the time point label means: cycle 1 day 1 (C1D1), immediately before nivolumab initiation. Every trial patient had relapsed following autologous stem cell transplantation, and prior brentuximab vedotin exposure was what differed among cohorts A, B and C. The sample in question was peripheral blood mononuclear cells (PBMCs), obtained at baseline. Every receptor here comes from a human donor with classical Hodgkin lymphoma.

This clone is a singleton in its sample. The chain joins TRBV4-3 to TRBJ2-1; D remains unclear. CDR1 and CDR2 (germline): LGHNA, YSLEER. The CDR3 totals 15 residues. Trimming removed 0 bases at V and 5 bases at J, with 11 bases between. The CDR3 loop is CASSQDLDSNNEQFF. The CDR3 bases are TGCGCCAGCAGCCAAGATTTGGATTCAAACAATGAGCAGTTCTTC.

The V and J genes are TRBV4-3 and TRBJ2-1, with 11 bases lining up with TRBD2. The germline V gene encodes CDR1 LGHNA and CDR2 YSLEER. Losses at the gene ends were 0 bases for V and 4 bases for J; bases not matched to a gene: 5. The CDR3 spans 17 residues. The CDR3 loop reads CASSQDLAGGPYNEQFF. The DNA of the CDR3 is TGCGCCAGCAGCCAAGATTTAGCGGGGGGGCCATACAATGAGCAGTTCTTC.

The chain recombines TRBV5-5 with TRBJ1-1; 7 positions agree with TRBD1. Germline-derived CDR1 and CDR2 are SGHKS and YYEKEE (reference sequence). The CDR3 runs to 14 residues. J gave up 3 bases and V 3 bases, and 5 bases lay outside the gene matches. The CDR3 protein is CASSSRQGYTEAFF. CDR3 bases: TGTGCCAGCAGCTCACGACAGGGCTACACTGAAGCTTTCTTT. Full variable domain (rest looked up from reference TRBV5-5 and TRBJ1-1): DAGVTQSPTHLIKTRGQQVTLRCSPISGHKSVSWYQQVLGQGPQFIFQYYEKEERGRGNFPDRFSARQFPNYSSELNVNALLLGDSALYLCASSSRQGYTEAFFGQGTRLTVV.

CDR3 sequence (DNA): TGTGCCAGCAGTTTAGTTTGGCGCACCTCCTACGAGCAGTACTTC. It yields the protein CASSLVWRTSYEQYF. This sequence joins TRBV28 and TRBJ2-7; D uncertain. CDR1 is MDHEN, CDR2 SYDVKM, per germline. This CDR3 comprises 15 residues. Deletions cut 2 bases from V and 0 bases from J, with 11 bases between.

The chain combines TRBV18 with TRBJ2-7; D is ambiguous. Germline V lookup: CDR1 KGHSH, CDR2 LQKENI. CDR3 size: 14 residues. V lost 2 bases and J 2 bases, leaving 10 bases between the germline ends. The CDR3, as DNA: TGTGCCAGCTCACCAGGGAAGAGGACCTACGAGCAGTACTTC. This gives the protein CASSPGKRTYEQYF.

The genes are TRBV27 and TRBJ1-1, with 7 bases matching TRBD1. CDR1 is MNHEY, CDR2 SMNVEV, per germline (reference sequence). The CDR3 is 13 residues long. V lost 6 bases to trimming and J lost 4 bases; unmatched junction nucleotides: 5. Here the CDR3 DNA reads TGTGCCAGCAGGATATCAGGGGGCACTGAAGCTTTCTTT. Its translation: CASRISGGTEAFF.

The chain has TRBV15 and TRBJ2-1; tentative D call: TRBD2 (6 bases). The CDR3 is made up of 13 amino acids. Germline CDR1 reads LNHNV; CDR2 reads YYDKDF (reference sequence). Deletions cut 6 bases from V and 5 bases from J, with 11 bases between. The CDR3 is CATRRGANNEQFF. CDR3 bases: TGTGCCACCAGGCGGGGAGCGAACAATGAGCAGTTCTTC. The full variable domain, completed using reference TRBV15 and TRBJ2-1, is DAMVIQNPRYQVTQFGKPVTLSCSQTLNHNVMYWYQQKSSQAPKLLFHYYDKDFNNEADTPDNFQSRRPNTSFCFLDIRSPGLGDTAMYLCATRRGANNEQFFGPGTRLTVL.

This clone occurred once. This chain joins TRBV29-1 and TRBJ2-7; 7 bases map to TRBD2. CDR1 and CDR2 (germline): SQVTM, ANQGSEA. V lost 4 bases, J lost 3 bases, and 3 bases stayed unmatched. The CDR3 is 12 residues long. This CDR3 reads CSVGRTSYEQYF. In DNA form, the CDR3 reads TGCAGCGTTGGTCGGACTAGCTACGAGCAGTACTTC.

This clone was seen more than once but under ten times. V is TRBV7-9 and J is TRBJ2-3, with a weak D call TRBD2 (5 bases). With 7 bases removed from V and 10 bases from J, the gap between germline ends came to 12 bases. Germline values: CDR1 SEHNR, CDR2 FQNEAQ (reference sequence). The CDR3 covers 11 residues. The CDR3 DNA reads TGTGCCAGCACCCTAGAGGGTCCGCAGTATTTT. This gives the protein CASTLEGPQYF.

The chain employs TRBV27 and TRBJ2-1; the match to TRBD2 covers 11 bases. This CDR3 region has 16 residues. The J segment lost 6 bases and the V segment lost 5 bases, leaving 9 bases of the junction unmatched. Germline assignment: CDR1 MNHEY and CDR2 SMNVEV (reference sequence). This CDR3 is CASSPYSGGAGNEQFF. The CDR3 region has the DNA TGTGCCAGCAGTCCATATAGCGGGGGGGCAGGCAATGAGCAGTTCTTC.

This sequence joins TRBV25-1 and TRBJ2-5; D might be TRBD2 (5 bases). The V gene's germline CDR1 is MGHDK and CDR2 SYGVNS. The V end was cut by 6 bases, the J end by 5 bases, with 13 bases between. There are 13 residues in the CDR3. CDR3 loop: CASRSGYEETQYF. In DNA, the CDR3 is TGTGCCAGCAGGAGCGGCTACGAGGAGACCCAGTACTTC.

This chain links TRBV27 with TRBJ2-7, with D perhaps given as TRBD1 or TRBD2 (5 bases each). CDR1 is MNHEY, CDR2 SMNVEV, per germline (reference sequence). The length of the CDR3 is 14 residues. V was trimmed by 5 bases and J by 1 base, leaving 12 bases between them. The CDR3 is CASSPWDGSYEQYF. The CDR3 DNA reads TGTGCCAGCAGTCCATGGGACGGTTCCTACGAGCAGTACTTC.

The rearrangement uses TRBV28 and TRBJ1-5; TRBD1 might be the D (5 bases). CDR3 length equals 18 residues. With 3 bases removed from V and 0 bases from J, the gap between germline ends came to 18 bases. Germline-derived CDR1 and CDR2 are MDHEN and SYDVKM. The CDR3 DNA sequence: TGTGCCAGCAGTTTTCCGTACAGGACCATTTCTAGCAATCAGCCCCAGCATTTT. Its translation: CASSFPYRTISSNQPQHF.

About this clone itself: Other nucleotide sequences from this sample produce the same CDR3. The chain employs TRBV27 and TRBJ1-5, with a weak D call TRBD1 (5 bases). Per the germline V gene, CDR1 is MNHEY and CDR2 is SMNVEV (reference sequence). The CDR3 loop spans 12 amino acids. Trimming took off 2 bases at V and 6 bases at J, with 5 bases between the two ends. CDR3 nucleotides: TGTGCCAGCAGTTTACAGGGTCAGCCCCAGCATTTT. It translates to CASSLQGQPQHF.